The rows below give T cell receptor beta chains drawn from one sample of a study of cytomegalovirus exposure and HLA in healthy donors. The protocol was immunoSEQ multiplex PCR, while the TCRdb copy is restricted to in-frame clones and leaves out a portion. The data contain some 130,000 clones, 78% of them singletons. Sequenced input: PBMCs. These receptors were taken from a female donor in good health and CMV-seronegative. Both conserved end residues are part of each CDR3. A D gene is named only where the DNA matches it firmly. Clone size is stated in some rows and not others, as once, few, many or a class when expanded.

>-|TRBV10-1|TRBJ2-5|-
TGCGCCAGCAGTGAAGGGGGTGGCGAGACCCAGTACTTC
CASSEGGGETQYF
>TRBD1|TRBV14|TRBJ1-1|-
TGTGCCAGCAGACCCGACTTGCCCACAGGGGGCTTTTCAGGAGCTTTCTTT
CASRPDLPTGGFSGAFF
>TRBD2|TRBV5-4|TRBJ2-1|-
TGTGCCAGCAGCGCCGGGGTAGCGGGAGATGAGTTCTTC
CASSAGVAGDEFF
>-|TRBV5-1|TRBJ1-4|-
TGCGCCAGCAGCCTTTACAGTGAGAATGAAAAACTGTTTTTT
CASSLYSENEKLFF
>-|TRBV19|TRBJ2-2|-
TGTGCCAGTAGTCCGCGAGGCAGGGCGGACGGGGAGCTGTTTTTT
CASSPRGRADGELFF
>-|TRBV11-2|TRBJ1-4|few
TGTGCCAGCAGCTTAGGACCGGGGAATGCTAATGAAAAACTGTTTTTT
CASSLGPGNANEKLFF
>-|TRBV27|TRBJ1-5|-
TGTGCCAGCAGTTTAGCCACTAACAATCAGCCCCAGCATTTT
CASSLATNNQPQHF
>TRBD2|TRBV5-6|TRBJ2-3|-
TGTGCCAGCAGCTTACCGGGAGGCCTCGCTGGAGATACGCAGTATTTT
CASSLPGGLAGDTQYF
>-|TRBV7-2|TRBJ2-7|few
TGTGCCAGCAGCTTAGCTCCTGCCTACGAGCAGTACTTC
CASSLAPAYEQYF
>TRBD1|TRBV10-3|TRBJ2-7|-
TGTGCCATCAGCGGAGGACAGGGAACCTACGAGCAGTACTTC
CAISGGQGTYEQYF
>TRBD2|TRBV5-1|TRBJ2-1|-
TGCGCCAGCAGGTCGGGAGGGGACAATGAGCAGTTCTTC
CASRSGGDNEQFF
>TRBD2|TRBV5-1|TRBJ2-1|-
TGCGCCAGCAGCCAAACCGGGACTAGCGGGAATGAGCAGTTCTTC
CASSQTGTSGNEQFF
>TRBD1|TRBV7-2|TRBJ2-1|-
TGTGCCAGCATCTCCGGGACAGGCACCTATTACAATGAGCAGTTCTTC
CASISGTGTYYNEQFF
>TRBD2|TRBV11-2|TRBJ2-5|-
TGTGCCAGCAGCCCACTAGCGGGAGTTGGGGAGACCCAGTACTTC
CASSPLAGVGETQYF
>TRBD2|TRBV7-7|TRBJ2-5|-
TGTGCCAGCAGCTTAGTACTAGCGGGGCCGGAGACCCAGTACTTC
CASSLVLAGPETQYF
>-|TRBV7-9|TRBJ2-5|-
TGTGCCAGCAGCTTAGTTCAGGGCCGAGAGACCCAGTACTTC
CASSLVQGRETQYF
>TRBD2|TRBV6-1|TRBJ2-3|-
TGTGCCAGCAGTGTTCCGGGACTAGCGGGAGAAGATACGCAGTATTTT
CASSVPGLAGEDTQYF
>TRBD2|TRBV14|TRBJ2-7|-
TGTGCCAGCAGCCGGGGGACTAGTTACTACGAGCAGTACTTC
CASSRGTSYYEQYF
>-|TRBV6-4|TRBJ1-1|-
TGTGCCAGCAGTGACCCTATTACCACTGAAGCTTTCTTT
CASSDPITTEAFF